The sequence of this T cell receptor (beta chain) was determined in a study of T cell changes during pregnancy in multiple sclerosis. Germline V gene sequence: CDR1 SGHTA, CDR2 FQGTGA. V was pared by 5 bases and J by 4 bases, with 12 bases between. The CDR3 sequence is 14 residues long. Method: immunoSEQ multiplex PCR; TCRdb's copy keeps in-frame clones and lacks some. Among some 56,000 clones listed, 80% to 95% were seen once. The sequencing here drew on peripheral blood, taken in the third trimester of pregnancy. The chain is built from TRBV7-3 and TRBJ2-1; TRBD1 might be the D (6 bases). This TCR derives from a female donor in good health, enrolled as a control in a pregnancy study. The CDR3 spells CASSPDRPYNEQFF. The CDR3 nucleotides read TGTGCCAGCAGCCCCGACAGGCCTTACAATGAGCAGTTCTTC.